The 31 T cell receptor beta chains below come from one sample, sequenced in a study of Ad26.COV2.S vaccination and SARS-CoV-2 variants. Profiled with immunoSEQ multiplex PCR; TCRdb holds only in-frame clones, not every one. The sample includes over 400,000 clones, 90% seen only once; the top ten take 4.3%. Treatment denoted: roughly 19 received Ad26.COV2.S at low or high dose, single or two shots; 5 received placebo; per-sample allocation not given. Sampling took place 63 days after the first vaccine or placebo injection. The source was peripheral blood, collected in a trial of Ad26.COV2.S vaccine versus placebo. All receptors derive from a person aged 18-65 years who received the Ad26.COV2.S COVID-19 vaccine or a placebo.

This chain joins TRBV3-1 (or the pseudogene TRBV3-2) and TRBJ2-7; no reliable D call. This CDR3 has 14 residues. Trimming stripped 0 bases from V and 5 bases from J, with 11 bases between. Germline-derived CDR1 and CDR2 are LGHDT and YNNKEL (reference sequence). The CDR3 DNA sequence: TGTGCCAGCAGCCAAGAAGCGATTAGGAACGAGCAGTACTTC. Protein: CASSQEAIRNEQYF.

The J gene is TRBJ2-3, the V gene TRBV3-1 (or the pseudogene TRBV3-2); maybe TRBD1 (5 bases). The CDR3 contains 18 residues. CDR1 is LGHDT, CDR2 YNNKEL, per germline (reference sequence). V was cut by 8 bases and J by 2 bases, with 26 bases left in between. CDR3 sequence (DNA): TGTGCCAGCTCAAGTACCCTTGGCTCAGGGAAACTCACAGATACGCAGTATTTT. Encoded protein: CASSSTLGSGKLTDTQYF.

The chain combines TRBV24-1 with TRBJ1-2; a weak D match, TRBD1 (6 bases). Germline V gives CDR1 KGHDR, CDR2 SFDVKD. The CDR3 totals 18 residues. Trimming shortened V by 8 bases and J by 8 bases, and 32 bases separated the two germline ends. The CDR3 DNA reads as TGTGCCACCATTCGCCTGACCCCACGAAAGGACAGCCTGGGAGGCTACACCTTC. It translates to CATIRLTPRKDSLGGYTF.

This CDR3 reads CASSNTSGPRNEQFF. In DNA, the CDR3 is TGTGCCAGCAGTAACACTAGCGGCCCTAGGAATGAGCAGTTCTTC. The chain joins TRBV6-5 to TRBJ2-1, with 8 bases that match TRBD2. The J segment lost 7 bases and the V segment lost 5 bases, leaving 10 bases of the junction unmatched. Germline-derived CDR1 and CDR2 are MNHEY and SVGAGI. The CDR3 spans 15 residues.

The V gene is TRBV3-1 (or the pseudogene TRBV3-2), the J gene TRBJ2-2, with unresolved D. The CDR3 is made up of 14 amino acids. Germline-derived CDR1 and CDR2 are LGHDT and YNNKEL (reference sequence). Deletions cut 8 bases from V and 8 bases from J, with 18 bases between. DNA of the CDR3: TGTGCCAGCTACCTTAGGGCAGTAAAGGGGGAGCTGTTTTTT. Translation gives CASYLRAVKGELFF.

The chain links TRBV27 to TRBJ1-2; TRBD1 is a possible D gene (5 bases). Germline V gene sequence: CDR1 MNHEY, CDR2 SMNVEV (reference sequence). The V end lost 4 bases, the J end lost 0 bases, and 15 bases lay between the germline ends. This CDR3 spans 16 amino acids. In nucleotides, the CDR3 is TGTGCCAGCAGTTCTATCAGGGACTTAGCTAACTATGGCTACACCTTC. This translates into CASSSIRDLANYGYTF.

J is TRBJ2-5 and V is TRBV18; 8 positions match TRBD2. Trimming removed 0 bases from V and 5 bases from J; junction bases left unmatched: 8. Germline-derived CDR1 and CDR2 are KGHSH and LQKENI. The CDR3 covers 16 residues. The CDR3 here is CASSPPSSGLGETQYF. The CDR3 region has the DNA TGTGCCAGCTCACCACCCTCTAGCGGGCTGGGGGAGACCCAGTACTTC.

The table lists this clone with a few counts. This chain links TRBV10-3 with TRBJ2-7; no firm D call. Germline assignment: CDR1 ENHRY and CDR2 SYGVKD. The CDR3 consists of 15 residues. V was shortened by 3 bases and J by 4 bases, with 16 bases between the two germline ends. Here the CDR3 DNA reads TGTGCCATCAGTGATCATGGCGCCGGTTCTTACGAGCAGTACTTC. Translating it yields CAISDHGAGSYEQYF.

This clone was seen a single time. The chain carries TRBV5-4 and TRBJ2-1; D uncertain. The CDR3 contains 16 residues. Trimming cost V 3 bases and J 5 bases, with 18 bases left between them. CDR1 and CDR2 (germline): SGHNT, YYREEE (reference sequence). The CDR3 DNA reads TGTGCCAGCAGCTCTCGCCAGGTGCCCTTGAACAATGAGCAGTTCTTC. Protein product: CASSSRQVPLNNEQFF.

CDR3 protein: CASSHHRGLRETQYF. CDR3 sequence (DNA): TGTGCCAGCAGCCACCACAGGGGGCTCCGGGAGACCCAGTACTTC. The V call is TRBV3-1 (or the pseudogene TRBV3-2), the J call TRBJ2-5; 9 bases fit TRBD1. Trimming took 3 bases from V and 5 from J; bases not matched to a gene: 7. From germline, CDR1 is LGHDT and CDR2 YNNKEL (reference sequence). The CDR3 has 15 amino acids.

J is TRBJ2-7 and V is TRBV19; TRBD1 agrees at 7 bases. In germline, CDR1 is LNHDA, CDR2 SQIVND (reference sequence). V gave up 3 bases and J gave up 3 bases; unmatched junction bases: 8. The CDR3 covers 15 residues. The CDR3 sequence: CASSIKQGWVYEQYF. The CDR3 nucleotides are TGTGCCAGTAGTATCAAACAGGGGTGGGTCTACGAGCAGTACTTC. Complete variable domain (other parts from reference TRBV19 and TRBJ2-7): DGGITQSPKYLFRKEGQNVTLSCEQNLNHDAMYWYRQDPGQGLRLIYYSQIVNDFQKGDIAEGYSVSREKKESFPLTVTSAQKNPTAFYLCASSIKQGWVYEQYFGPGTRLTVT.

The chain links TRBV28 to TRBJ2-1, with D uncertain. The V gene's germline CDR1 is MDHEN and CDR2 SYDVKM. The CDR3 runs 12 residues. V was pared by 5 bases and J by 8 bases, with 10 bases between. The CDR3 nucleotides are TGTGCCAGCAGTCTACTTAAGCATGAGCAGTTCTTC. Residues: CASSLLKHEQFF.

The V gene is TRBV19, the J gene TRBJ2-2; the match to TRBD2 covers 10 bases. Germline values: CDR1 LNHDA, CDR2 SQIVND (reference sequence). Trimming cost V 5 bases and J 4 bases; bases outside gene matches: 4. The CDR3 is 15 residues long. CDR3 coding DNA: TGTGCCAGTAGTGCTAGCGGGGGCAGCACCGGGGAGCTGTTTTTT. It codes for CASSASGGSTGELFF.

The chain is built from TRBV7-9 and TRBJ1-3; 7 nucleotides line up with TRBD1. Germline CDR1 SEHNR, CDR2 FQNEAQ (reference sequence). The V and J ends lost 3 bases and 0 bases, in that order; junction bases with no gene match: 8. The CDR3 contains 17 residues. This chain's CDR3 is CASSFWGQSFSGNTIYF. The CDR3 coding sequence is TGTGCCAGCAGCTTTTGGGGACAGTCCTTCTCTGGAAACACCATATATTTT.

CDR3 DNA: TGTGCCAGCATCTCGGGACTTTCCGATACCGGGGAGCTGTTTTTT. Translating it yields CASISGLSDTGELFF. The genes are TRBV11-2 and TRBJ2-2, with D possibly TRBD2 on 6 matching bases. The CDR3 extends over 15 amino acids. V lost 7 bases and J 5 bases, leaving 17 bases between the germline ends. CDR1 is SGHAT, CDR2 FQNNGV, per germline.

In this sample, this clone turned up once. The chain carries TRBV20-1 and TRBJ1-3; D not resolved. V was cut by 3 bases and J by 0 bases, with 12 bases left in between. CDR3 length equals 15 residues. CDR1 is DFQATT, CDR2 SNEGSKA, per germline (reference sequence). The CDR3 DNA sequence: TGCAGTGCTAGTGAAGCAGAAGGCTCTGGAAACACCATATATTTT. The encoded protein is CSASEAEGSGNTIYF.

V and J are TRBV5-1 and TRBJ2-1, with 9 bases lining up with TRBD2. The length of the CDR3 is 19 residues. Trimming took 4 bases from V and 5 from J; bases not matched to a gene: 19. Germline V CDR1 and CDR2: SGHRS, YFSETQ. The CDR3 nucleotides are TGCGCCAGCAGCACCACCCCTTCCAGCGGGAGGTTGAAAAACAATGAGCAGTTCTTC. Protein product: CASSTTPSSGRLKNNEQFF.

The rearrangement joins TRBV29-1 to TRBJ1-2; TRBD1 matches at 7 bases. V lost 4 bases to trimming and J lost 7 bases; unmatched junction nucleotides: 6. The CDR3 extends over 12 amino acids. Per germline, CDR1 SQVTM and CDR2 ANQGSEA. CDR3 sequence: CSVVGGERGYTF. The CDR3 nucleotides read TGCAGCGTTGTAGGGGGCGAGCGTGGCTACACCTTC.

The rearrangement joins TRBV6-5 to TRBJ2-1; 12 positions match TRBD2. V shed 4 bases and J 7 bases; nucleotides not matched to a gene: 8. Per germline, CDR1 MNHEY and CDR2 SVGAGI. CDR3 length: 16 residues. DNA for the CDR3: TGTGCCAGCAGTTCCGCGACTAGCGGGAGTTCAAATGAGCAGTTCTTC. Its translation is CASSSATSGSSNEQFF.

The genes are TRBV7-2 and TRBJ2-1, with D unresolved. Between the trimmed V and J ends, which lost 5 bases and 4 bases, there was a span of 12 bases. The CDR3 is made up of 14 amino acids. Germline assignment: CDR1 SGHTA and CDR2 FQGNSA. The CDR3 bases are TGTGCCAGCAGCCTTTGGCCCGGGTACAATGAGCAGTTCTTC. As protein: CASSLWPGYNEQFF. Based on the CDR3 plus reference TRBV7-2 and TRBJ2-1, the full variable domain is GAGVSQSPSNKVTEKGKDVELRCDPISGHTALYWYRQSLGQGLEFLIYFQGNSAPDKSGLPSDRFSAERTGGSVSTLTIQRTQQEDSAVYLCASSLWPGYNEQFFGPGTRLTVL.

The chain couples TRBV9 to TRBJ2-5; 7 nucleotides align to TRBD2. Germline CDR1 SGDLS, CDR2 YYNGEE. The CDR3 spans 15 residues. V gave up 2 bases and J gave up 1 base; unmatched junction bases: 5. The chain's CDR3 is CASSVAGASQETQYF. The CDR3 DNA reads TGTGCCAGCAGCGTTGCGGGAGCGAGCCAAGAGACCCAGTACTTC.

As regards this clone: This sample includes further DNA sequences coding for the same CDR3. The chain joins TRBV3-1 (or the pseudogene TRBV3-2) to TRBJ2-7; tentative D call: TRBD1 (5 bases). Germline assignment: CDR1 LGHDT and CDR2 YNNKEL (reference sequence). The CDR3 runs 14 residues. V was trimmed by 1 base and J by 2 bases, leaving 9 bases between them. CDR3 sequence: CASSQGPGTYEQYF. CDR3 bases: TGTGCCAGCAGCCAAGGCCCAGGGACCTACGAGCAGTACTTC.

V usage is TRBV7-6 and J usage is TRBJ2-7, with D possibly being TRBD1 (6 bases). V was shortened by 5 bases and J by 3 bases, with 14 bases between the two germline ends. This CDR3 is built from 14 residues. Per the germline V gene, CDR1 is SGHVS and CDR2 is FNYEAQ. CDR3 in amino acids: CASSARDTDYEQYF. The CDR3, as DNA: TGTGCCAGCAGCGCACGGGACACAGACTACGAGCAGTACTTC.

The chain joins TRBV28 to TRBJ2-1, with a weak D call TRBD2 (6 bases). V lost 4 bases to trimming and J lost 3 bases, with 22 bases between them. Per the germline V gene, CDR1 is MDHEN and CDR2 is SYDVKM. CDR3 length: 18 residues. The CDR3 DNA is TGTGCCAGCAGTTCGCCGCCCGGTAGCGGAACAATCTACAATGAGCAGTTCTTC. Residues: CASSSPPGSGTIYNEQFF.

CDR3 sequence: CASSLRALGQTTYTGELFF. The DNA of the CDR3 is TGTGCCAGCAGCTTAAGGGCGTTGGGACAGACGACATACACCGGGGAGCTGTTTTTT. The chain uses TRBV7-9 and TRBJ2-2, with TRBD1 matching over 7 bases. The CDR3 consists of 19 residues. Trimming took 2 bases from V and 3 from J; bases not matched to a gene: 15. Germline lookup yields CDR1 SEHNR and CDR2 FQNEAQ (reference sequence).

This chain joins TRBV7-3 and TRBJ1-6; the D is unclear. The CDR3 sequence is 15 residues long. The V and J ends lost 0 bases and 6 bases respectively, with 9 bases between them. Germline V gene sequence: CDR1 SGHTA, CDR2 FQGTGA. Here the CDR3 DNA reads TGTGCCAGCAGCTTAACGCCGGCCTCTAATTCACCCCTCCACTTT. Translation: CASSLTPASNSPLHF.

V is TRBV29-1 and J is TRBJ1-5, with D maybe TRBD1 (5 bases). V lost 5 bases to trimming and J lost 5 bases, with 13 bases between them. The CDR3 extends over 13 amino acids. CDR1 is SQVTM and CDR2 is ANQGSEA in the germline V gene. In nucleotides, the CDR3 is TGCAGCGTTAGCGGGACTCCAGATCAGCCCCAGCATTTT. Amino acids: CSVSGTPDQPQHF.

Only one count was recorded for this clone. The gene calls are TRBV18 and TRBJ2-1, with 9 bases aligning to TRBD1. In germline, CDR1 is KGHSH, CDR2 LQKENI. J was trimmed by 8 bases and V by 2 bases; bases with no gene match: 7. This CDR3 has 15 amino acids. CDR3: CASSPYRGRQHEQFF. The CDR3 DNA follows: TGTGCCAGCTCACCATACAGGGGGCGTCAACATGAGCAGTTCTTC.

The CDR3 sequence is CASSFWGSEAFF. The CDR3 DNA reads as TGTGCCAGCAGTTTTTGGGGGTCCGAAGCTTTCTTT. The V call is TRBV12-3 or TRBV12-4, the J call TRBJ1-1; the D gene is possibly TRBD1 (5 bases). V dropped 3 bases and J dropped 8 bases, with 10 bases sitting between them. This CDR3 spans 12 amino acids.

This chain links TRBV7-2 with TRBJ2-7; the match to TRBD2 covers 14 bases. Trimming cost V 5 bases and J 3 bases; bases outside gene matches: 12. The CDR3 consists of 18 residues. Germline loops: CDR1 SGHTA, CDR2 FQGNSA. CDR3: CASSVRGTSGSGGYEQYF. The CDR3 nucleotides read TGTGCCAGCAGCGTTAGGGGGACTAGCGGGAGCGGGGGCTACGAGCAGTACTTC.

The CDR3 DNA is TGTGCCAGCAGCTTGTGGGGCAGGGTGGATGAAAAACTGTTTTTT. It is translated as CASSLWGRVDEKLFF. The chain is built from TRBV5-5 and TRBJ1-4, with D possibly TRBD1 on 5 matching bases. The CDR3 consists of 15 residues. V gave up 1 base and J gave up 6 bases, with 13 bases separating them. Germline values: CDR1 SGHKS, CDR2 YYEKEE (reference sequence).